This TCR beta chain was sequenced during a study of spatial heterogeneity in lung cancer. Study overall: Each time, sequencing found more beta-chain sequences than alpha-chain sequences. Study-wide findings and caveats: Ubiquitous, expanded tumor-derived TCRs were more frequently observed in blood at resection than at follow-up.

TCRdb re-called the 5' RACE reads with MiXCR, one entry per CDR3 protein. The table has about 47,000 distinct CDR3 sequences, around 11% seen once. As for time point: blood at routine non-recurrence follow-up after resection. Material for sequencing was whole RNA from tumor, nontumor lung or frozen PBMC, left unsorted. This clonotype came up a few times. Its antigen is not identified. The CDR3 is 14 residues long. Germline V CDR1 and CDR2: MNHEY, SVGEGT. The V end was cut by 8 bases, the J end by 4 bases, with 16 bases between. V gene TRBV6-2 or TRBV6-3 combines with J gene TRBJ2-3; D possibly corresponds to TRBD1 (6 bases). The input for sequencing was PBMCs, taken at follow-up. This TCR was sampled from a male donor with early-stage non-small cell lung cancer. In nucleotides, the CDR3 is TGTGCCAGCGATCGGGACACGAGCCCAGATACGCAGTATTTT. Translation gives CASDRDTSPDTQYF.